This T cell receptor beta chain stems from a study of cytomegalovirus exposure and HLA in healthy donors. Broader study findings: TCR beta chains numbering 150 to 200 were designated cytomegalovirus-associated.

13 Jbeta primers and 60 Vbeta primers were used for the PCR. The table came from immunoSEQ multiplex PCR; TCRdb's copy has only in-frame clones and leaves some out. The table has 150,000 to 200,000 clones, roughly four fifths seen once. The V and J ends lost 5 bases and 10 bases, in that order; junction bases with no gene match: 8. Looked up from germline, CDR1 is SGHTA and CDR2 is FQGNSA. The CDR3 covers 14 residues. For this clone: Its antigen is unknown.

Input material: PBMCs. The chain combines TRBV7-2 with TRBJ1-4; the match to TRBD1 covers 9 bases. The origin of this receptor is a man aged 45-65 years in good health and CMV-seronegative. The CDR3 loop reads CASSQGTGLGKLFF. The CDR3 coding sequence is TGTGCCAGCAGCCAGGGGACAGGGCTGGGAAAACTGTTTTTT. Full variable domain (remainder filled in from reference TRBV7-2 and TRBJ1-4): GAGVSQSPSNKVTEKGKDVELRCDPISGHTALYWYRQSLGQGLEFLIYFQGNSAPDKSGLPSDRFSAERTGGSVSTLTIQRTQQEDSAVYLCASSQGTGLGKLFFGSGTQLSVL.